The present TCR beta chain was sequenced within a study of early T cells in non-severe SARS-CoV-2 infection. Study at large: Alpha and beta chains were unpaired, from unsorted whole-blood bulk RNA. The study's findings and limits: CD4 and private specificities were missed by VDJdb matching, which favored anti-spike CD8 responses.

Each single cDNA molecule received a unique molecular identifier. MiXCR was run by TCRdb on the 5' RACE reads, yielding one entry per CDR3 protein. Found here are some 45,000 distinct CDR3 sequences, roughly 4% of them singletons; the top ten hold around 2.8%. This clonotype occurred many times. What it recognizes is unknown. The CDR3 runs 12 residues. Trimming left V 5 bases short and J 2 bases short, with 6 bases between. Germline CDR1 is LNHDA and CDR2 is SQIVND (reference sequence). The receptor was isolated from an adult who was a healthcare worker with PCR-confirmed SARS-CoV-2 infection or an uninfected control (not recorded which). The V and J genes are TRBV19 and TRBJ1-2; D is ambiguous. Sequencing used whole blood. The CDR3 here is CASSELNYGYTF. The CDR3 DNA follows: TGTGCCAGTAGTGAACTCAACTATGGCTACACCTTC.